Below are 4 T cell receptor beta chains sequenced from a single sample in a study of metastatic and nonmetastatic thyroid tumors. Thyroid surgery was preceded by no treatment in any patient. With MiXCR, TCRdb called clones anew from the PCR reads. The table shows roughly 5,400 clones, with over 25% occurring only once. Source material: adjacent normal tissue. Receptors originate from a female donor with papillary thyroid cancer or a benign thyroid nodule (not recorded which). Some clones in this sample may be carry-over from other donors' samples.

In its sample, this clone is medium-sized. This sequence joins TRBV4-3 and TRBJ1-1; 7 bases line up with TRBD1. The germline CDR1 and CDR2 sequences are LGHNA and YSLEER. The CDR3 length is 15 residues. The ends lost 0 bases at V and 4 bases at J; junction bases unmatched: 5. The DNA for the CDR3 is TGCGCCAGCAGCCAAGATGTCAGGGGGGGCACTGAAGCTTTCTTT. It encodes CASSQDVRGGTEAFF.

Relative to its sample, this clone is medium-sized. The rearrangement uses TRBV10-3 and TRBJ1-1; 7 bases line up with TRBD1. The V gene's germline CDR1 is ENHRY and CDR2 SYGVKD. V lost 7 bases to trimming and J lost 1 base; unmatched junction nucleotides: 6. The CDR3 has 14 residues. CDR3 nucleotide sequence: TGTGCCATCACCAGGGGGGGACGGAACACTGAAGCTTTCTTT. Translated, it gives CAITRGGRNTEAFF.

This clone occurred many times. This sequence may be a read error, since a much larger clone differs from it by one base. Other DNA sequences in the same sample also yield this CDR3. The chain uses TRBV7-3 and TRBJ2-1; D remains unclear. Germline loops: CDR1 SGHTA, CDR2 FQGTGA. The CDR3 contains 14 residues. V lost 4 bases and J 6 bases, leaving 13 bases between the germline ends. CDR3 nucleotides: TGTGCCAGCAGCTCTACCCTAGTACGCAATGAGCAGTTCTTC. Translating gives CASSSTLVRNEQFF.

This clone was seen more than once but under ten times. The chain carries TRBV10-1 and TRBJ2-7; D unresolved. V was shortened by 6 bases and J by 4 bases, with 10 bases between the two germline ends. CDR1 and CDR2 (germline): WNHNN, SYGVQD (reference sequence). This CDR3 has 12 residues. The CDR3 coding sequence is TGCGCCAGCAGGCCCTTACCATACGAGCAGTACTTC. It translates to CASRPLPYEQYF.